Listed below are T cell receptor beta chains from one sample, sequenced in a study of T cells in Graves' hyperthyroidism and ophthalmopathy. TCRdb reanalysed the multiplex PCR reads using MiXCR and keeps one entry per CDR3 protein. The sample records around 600,000 distinct CDR3 sequences, approximately 14% being singletons. Sample: blood. The receptors originated from a woman younger than 30 with Graves' ophthalmopathy. Both conserved end residues are trimmed from each CDR3. Each record gives: V gene, J gene, clone size, CDR3 protein. Only some rows state a clone size, as once, few, many or a class for expanded clones.

>TRBV4-2|TRBJ2-5|-
ASSQDRTGGETQY
>TRBV28|TRBJ2-3|many
ASSPPDRGENTDTQY
>TRBV5-1|TRBJ2-1|many
ASSLAGTGIDEQF
>TRBV7-9|TRBJ2-1|many
ASSLVAHEQF
>TRBV5-6|TRBJ1-5|-
ASSFGRASNQPQH
>TRBV20-1|TRBJ2-7|many
SASGLAGPPYEQY
>TRBV6-1|TRBJ2-7|many
ASRKGHSYEQY
>TRBV9|TRBJ1-5|-
ASSAEGHVTQPQH
>TRBV20-1|TRBJ2-7|-
SASRAGGAYEQY
>TRBV3-1|TRBJ2-1|few
ASSQIVAGVSEQF
>TRBV12-3/TRBV12-4|TRBJ2-5|many
ASSLILGLGSGEETQY
>TRBV11-3|TRBJ2-2|many
ASSLDGGQGSWNTGELF
>TRBV11-2|TRBJ2-7|many
ASSLEMGNYEQY
>TRBV27|TRBJ1-4|-
ASSFGPNEKLF
>TRBV11-3|TRBJ1-6|many
ASSSSVSYNSPLH
>TRBV4-3|TRBJ2-7|few
ASSQESGQIYEQY
>TRBV7-3|TRBJ1-1|many
ASSLKGRGGTEAF
>TRBV4-1|TRBJ2-5|-
ASSRDRTGGRETQY
>TRBV27|TRBJ2-1|few
ASSFIWDTSYNEQF
>TRBV5-1|TRBJ2-1|many
ASSLAGTSGSSYNEQF
>TRBV14|TRBJ2-2|-
ASSQEWNTGELF
>TRBV24-1|TRBJ1-1|few
ATSGSLGEAF
>TRBV5-1|TRBJ2-7|many
ASRPGRLKGEQY
>TRBV24-1|TRBJ2-5|once
ATSDSSRETQY
>TRBV28|TRBJ2-1|-
ASSFGGGGAGSEQF
>TRBV10-3|TRBJ1-1|-
AISGGQANTEAF
>TRBV7-6|TRBJ2-2|many
ASSPRPGPNTGELF
>TRBV7-2|TRBJ2-7|many
ASSSGLAGGSSSYEQY
>TRBV6-1|TRBJ1-2|many
ASTALDIGPHGYT
>TRBV7-9|TRBJ2-1|-
ASSQDPGGTPYNEQF
>TRBV20-1|TRBJ1-2|many
SARDHGREDYGYT
>TRBV27|TRBJ2-7|-
ASSRPARYEQY
>TRBV4-2|TRBJ1-5|-
ASSSGGRQPQH
>TRBV9|TRBJ2-2|few
ASTGQIAGGLNTGELF
>TRBV29-1|TRBJ1-5|many
SVESGSNQPQH